The clone carrying this T cell receptor (beta chain) has at least ten counts. The data were taken from a study of kidney transplant recipient with SARS-CoV-2 infection. TCRdb re-called the reads with MiXCR, one entry per CDR3 protein. The sample records 200,000 to 300,000 distinct CDR3 sequences, 25% to 30% being singletons. V was pared by 8 bases and J by 7 bases, with 18 bases between. CDR1 and CDR2 from the germline V gene are MNHEY and SMNVEV (reference sequence). This CDR3 spans 13 amino acids. The chain recombines TRBV27 with TRBJ2-7, with D perhaps assigned TRBD1 or TRBD2 (6 bases each). The receptor comes from a male patient aged 25-45 years who had COVID-19 and was a kidney transplant recipient. Some T cells may be graft donor cells. The sequences come from a blood sample, collected at baseline and around day 110 from a kidney transplant recipient. CDR3 sequence reads: CASGRQEGFEQYF. The CDR3 DNA follows: TGTGCCAGCGGTCGACAGGAGGGTTTTGAGCAGTACTTC.